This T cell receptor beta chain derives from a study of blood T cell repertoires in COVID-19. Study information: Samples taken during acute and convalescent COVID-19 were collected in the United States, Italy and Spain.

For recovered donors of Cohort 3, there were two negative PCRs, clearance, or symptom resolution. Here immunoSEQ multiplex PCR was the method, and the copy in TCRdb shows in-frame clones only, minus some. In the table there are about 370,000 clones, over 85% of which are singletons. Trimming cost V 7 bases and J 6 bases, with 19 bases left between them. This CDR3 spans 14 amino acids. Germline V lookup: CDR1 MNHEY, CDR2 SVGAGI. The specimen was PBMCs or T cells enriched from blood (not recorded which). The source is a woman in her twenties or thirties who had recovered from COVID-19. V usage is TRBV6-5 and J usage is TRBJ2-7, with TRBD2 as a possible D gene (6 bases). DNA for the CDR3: TGTGCCAGCAATTCGGGACTGCCTCTTGGCGAGCAGTACTTC. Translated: CASNSGLPLGEQYF.